These 32 T cell receptor beta chains were sequenced from one sample in a study of blood T cell repertoires in COVID-19 (dated by TCRdb to the early 2020s). The receptor library was made with the immunoSEQ multiplex PCR assay. TCRdb took over this immuneACCESS table, retaining in-frame rearrangements with V and J assigned. Such tables are incomplete; in checked studies, under half of the missing clones stem from an unresolved V gene, and the remainder is unexplained. The sample has tens of thousands of clones on record, roughly three quarters of them singletons. About 11% of the sample comes from the top ten. The sequencing input was peripheral blood. The origin of the receptors is a man in his 70s with acute or convalescent COVID-19.

The gene calls are TRBV6-5 and TRBJ2-1; D unresolved. Germline lookup yields CDR1 MNHEY and CDR2 SVGAGI. The CDR3 runs 14 residues. Trimming left V 2 bases short and J 7 bases short, with 12 bases between. The CDR3 sequence: CASSYDFDRNEQFF. CDR3 nucleotide sequence: TGTGCCAGCAGTTACGATTTTGATAGAAATGAGCAGTTCTTC.

The chain is built from TRBV29-1 and TRBJ1-2; 9 bases line up with TRBD1. V gave up 4 bases and J gave up 5 bases; unmatched junction bases: 5. This CDR3 is 13 amino acids long. Per the germline V gene, CDR1 is SQVTM and CDR2 is ANQGSEA. In DNA form, the CDR3 reads TGCAGCGTTGTTGGGGGACAGGGATATGGCTACACCTTC. Amino acid sequence: CSVVGGQGYGYTF.

This chain connects TRBV7-6 to TRBJ2-3; 10 bases map to TRBD2. Trimming cost V 3 bases and J 0 bases; bases outside gene matches: 3. CDR1 is SGHVS, CDR2 FNYEAQ, per germline. The CDR3 has 16 amino acids. DNA of the CDR3: TGTGCCAGCAGCTTGCGGACTAGCGGTAGCACAGATACGCAGTATTTT. Translation: CASSLRTSGSTDTQYF.

The V gene is TRBV19, the J gene TRBJ1-5; 9 bases are shared with TRBD1. The junction had 4 bases not matched to a gene; V was cut back by 9 bases and J by 7 bases. Germline CDR1 and CDR2: LNHDA and SQIVND (reference sequence). This CDR3 contains 12 residues. The CDR3 DNA reads as TGTGCCAGCGGACAGGGGAGACAGCCCCAGCATTTT. Translation gives CASGQGRQPQHF.

The V gene is TRBV5-1, the J gene TRBJ2-7, with no clear D. Germline loops: CDR1 SGHRS, CDR2 YFSETQ. Trimming removed 4 bases at V and 3 bases at J, with 8 bases between. This CDR3 region has 12 residues. The CDR3 protein is CASSRYSYEQYF. CDR3 nucleotides: TGCGCCAGCAGCCGATACAGCTACGAGCAGTACTTC.

The V gene is TRBV5-6, the J gene TRBJ2-4, with a tentative D call TRBD1 (6 bases). Germline V lookup: CDR1 SGHDT, CDR2 YYEEEE. The CDR3 consists of 17 residues. Trimming left V 1 base short and J 7 bases short, with 21 bases between. This CDR3 reads CASSLWVRGHRGNIQYF. As DNA, the CDR3 is TGTGCCAGCAGCTTGTGGGTCAGGGGCCACCGTGGGAACATTCAGTACTTC. Complete variable domain (other parts from reference TRBV5-6 and TRBJ2-4): DAGVTQSPTHLIKTRGQQVTLRCSPKSGHDTVSWYQQALGQGPQFIFQYYEEEERQRGNFPDRFSGHQFPNYSSELNVNALLLGDSALYLCASSLWVRGHRGNIQYFGAGTRLSVL.

The gene calls are TRBV6-5 and TRBJ1-2, with 9 nucleotides matching TRBD1. The CDR3 loop spans 14 amino acids. In germline, CDR1 is MNHEY, CDR2 SVGAGI. The V segment lost 1 base and the J segment 6 bases; nucleotides outside the gene matches: 3. For the CDR3, the DNA is TGTGCCAGCAGTTACTATGGACAGGGGAATGGCTACACCTTC. Translation: CASSYYGQGNGYTF.

This chain joins TRBV19 and TRBJ1-5, with D unclear. Trimming removed 4 bases from V and 10 bases from J, with 8 bases in between. The CDR3 sequence is 11 residues long. The germline V gene encodes CDR1 LNHDA and CDR2 SQIVND (reference sequence). The CDR3 spells CASSREGPQHF. In nucleotides, the CDR3 is TGTGCCAGTAGTAGGGAGGGCCCCCAGCATTTT.

The chain links TRBV3-1 (or the pseudogene TRBV3-2) to TRBJ1-5; 7 nucleotides agree with TRBD1. J was trimmed by 4 bases and V by 6 bases; bases with no gene match: 9. CDR1 LGHDT and CDR2 YNNKEL come from the germline V gene (reference sequence). The CDR3 runs to 15 residues. CDR3 in amino acids: CASSLGGSGNQPQHF. CDR3 in DNA: TGTGCCAGCAGTTTAGGGGGCAGTGGGAATCAGCCCCAGCATTTT.

CDR3 DNA sequence: TGTGCCAGCAGCTTGGCCGGCGACGGGAAAAACATTCAGTACTTC. Its protein product is CASSLAGDGKNIQYF. V usage is TRBV5-5 and J usage is TRBJ2-4, with D unresolved. The CDR3 has 15 residues. Germline V gives CDR1 SGHKS, CDR2 YYEKEE (reference sequence). V was trimmed by 0 bases and J by 4 bases, leaving 11 bases between them.

The chain combines TRBV6-5 with TRBJ1-4, with TRBD1 identical over 9 bases. The CDR3 sequence is 15 residues long. Germline assignment: CDR1 MNHEY and CDR2 SVGAGI. Trimming took 4 bases from V and 7 from J; bases not matched to a gene: 7. The CDR3 DNA is TGTGCCAGCAGTTCGGGACAGGGAATCAGTGAAAAACTGTTTTTT. Amino acids: CASSSGQGISEKLFF.

This clone has just one count. This chain connects TRBV19 to TRBJ1-5, with TRBD1 matching over 8 bases. CDR1 and CDR2 from the germline V gene are LNHDA and SQIVND (reference sequence). This CDR3 has 14 residues. V shed 4 bases and J 7 bases; nucleotides not matched to a gene: 6. DNA of the CDR3: TGTGCCAGTAGTAAAGGACAGGGAGGACAGCCCCAGCATTTT. Protein: CASSKGQGGQPQHF.

The V call is TRBV30, the J call TRBJ1-6, with unresolved D. Germline loops: CDR1 GTSNPN, CDR2 SVGIG (reference sequence). This CDR3 spans 12 amino acids. V was trimmed by 3 bases and J by 5 bases, leaving 5 bases between them. The DNA for the CDR3 is TGTGCCTGGAGACACAATAATTCACCCCTCCACTTT. Its protein is CAWRHNNSPLHF.

J is TRBJ2-1 and V is TRBV9, with TRBD2 matching 8 bases. Germline V CDR1 and CDR2: SGDLS, YYNGEE. V gave up 2 bases and J gave up 7 bases; unmatched junction bases: 8. This CDR3 is built from 15 residues. CDR3 sequence reads: CASSVHGGARNEQFF. CDR3 DNA sequence: TGTGCCAGCAGCGTGCACGGGGGGGCAAGGAATGAGCAGTTCTTC.

The chain uses TRBV18 and TRBJ1-5; a possible D gene is TRBD1 (5 bases). CDR1 and CDR2 from the germline V gene are KGHSH and LQKENI. Trimming took 5 bases from V and 5 from J, leaving 16 bases between them. The CDR3 totals 15 residues. The CDR3 reads CASSLVRESYQPQHF. The CDR3, as DNA: TGTGCCAGCTCATTGGTCAGGGAATCCTATCAGCCCCAGCATTTT.

This clone was observed a handful of times. The CDR3 sequence is CASSPTWRGEQFF. CDR3 DNA: TGTGCCAGCAGTCCGACGTGGCGGGGTGAGCAGTTCTTC. The chain links TRBV27 to TRBJ2-1; tentative D call: TRBD2 (6 bases). V lost 5 bases and J 9 bases, leaving 14 bases between the germline ends. The CDR3 spans 13 residues. Germline V gene lookup returns CDR1 MNHEY and CDR2 SMNVEV (reference sequence).

The chain links TRBV5-1 to TRBJ1-2; no firm D call. This CDR3 spans 13 amino acids. V dropped 5 bases and J dropped 0 bases, with 8 bases sitting between them. Germline V CDR1 and CDR2: SGHRS, YFSETQ. The CDR3 here is CASRSTANYGYTF. DNA of the CDR3: TGCGCCAGCAGGTCAACTGCTAACTATGGCTACACCTTC. Full variable domain (rest looked up from reference TRBV5-1 and TRBJ1-2): KAGVTQTPRYLIKTRGQQVTLSCSPISGHRSVSWYQQTPGQGLQFLFEYFSETQRNKGNFPGRFSGRQFSNSRSEMNVSTLELGDSALYLCASRSTANYGYTFGSGTRLTVV.

The V and J genes are TRBV5-1 and TRBJ1-2; weak D call: TRBD1 (5 bases). Germline CDR1 reads SGHRS; CDR2 reads YFSETQ. Trimming took off 2 bases at V and 4 bases at J, with 12 bases between the two ends. The CDR3 length is 14 residues. CDR3 region: CASSLGDVGYGYTF. In DNA form, the CDR3 reads TGCGCCAGCAGCTTAGGGGATGTTGGCTATGGCTACACCTTC.

The gene calls are TRBV19 and TRBJ1-6, with D possibly matching TRBD1 (6 bases). The CDR3 length is 13 residues. Germline values: CDR1 LNHDA, CDR2 SQIVND (reference sequence). Trimming pared 7 bases from V and 7 bases from J, leaving 11 bases between. CDR3 DNA sequence: TGTGCCAGTAAATTCAGGGGCAATTCACCCCTCCACTTT. Residues: CASKFRGNSPLHF.

This clone was seen once. The V gene is TRBV5-4, the J gene TRBJ1-2; D not resolved. This CDR3 is built from 12 residues. V lost 4 bases and J lost 8, with 12 bases in between. Germline V lookup: CDR1 SGHNT, CDR2 YYREEE (reference sequence). CDR3 protein: CASSLDRVGYTF. DNA for the CDR3: TGTGCCAGCAGCCTGGACCGAGTGGGCTACACCTTC.

This sequence joins TRBV5-6 and TRBJ1-2; 10 nucleotides line up with TRBD1. Germline CDR1 reads SGHDT; CDR2 reads YYEEEE. Unmatched junction bases numbered 7, after V lost 4 bases and J lost 4 bases. The CDR3 is 15 amino acids. The CDR3 region has the DNA TGTGCCAGCAGCGTCCGGGACAGGGGATTCTATGGCTACACCTTC. Residues: CASSVRDRGFYGYTF. The entire variable domain, with the rest obtained from reference TRBV5-6 and TRBJ1-2, is as follows: DAGVTQSPTHLIKTRGQQVTLRCSPKSGHDTVSWYQQALGQGPQFIFQYYEEEERQRGNFPDRFSGHQFPNYSSELNVNALLLGDSALYLCASSVRDRGFYGYTFGSGTRLTVV.

V and J are TRBV19 and TRBJ2-1; TRBD2 aligns across 11 bases. The CDR3 spans 15 residues. J gave up 7 bases and V 3 bases, and 5 bases lay outside the gene matches. Germline V gives CDR1 LNHDA, CDR2 SQIVND (reference sequence). The CDR3 bases are TGTGCCAGTAGTATTAGCGGGGGGGCTGGTAATGAGCAGTTCTTC. This gives the protein CASSISGGAGNEQFF. The full variable domain, in which reference TRBV19 and TRBJ2-1 provide the parts outside the CDR3, is DGGITQSPKYLFRKEGQNVTLSCEQNLNHDAMYWYRQDPGQGLRLIYYSQIVNDFQKGDIAEGYSVSREKKESFPLTVTSAQKNPTAFYLCASSISGGAGNEQFFGPGTRLTVL.

CDR3 residues: CSASRQGPEAFF. The CDR3 DNA follows: TGCAGTGCTAGTCGACAGGGACCTGAAGCTTTCTTT. J is TRBJ1-1 and V is TRBV20-1, with TRBD1 matching over 7 bases. Germline V gene data show CDR1 as DFQATT and CDR2 as SNEGSKA (reference sequence). The trim removed 3 bases at V and 6 bases at J, leaving 4 bases unmatched. The CDR3 spans 12 residues.

The chain employs TRBV19 and TRBJ1-2; D unresolved. Per the germline V gene, CDR1 is LNHDA and CDR2 is SQIVND (reference sequence). The V end was cut by 3 bases, the J end by 2 bases, with 10 bases between. CDR3 size: 14 residues. The CDR3 spells CASSMEGTNYGYTF. CDR3 in DNA: TGTGCCAGTAGTATGGAGGGAACGAACTATGGCTACACCTTC.

V gene TRBV9 combines with J gene TRBJ1-2; 7 bases line up with TRBD1. V shed 3 bases, J shed 2 bases, and the junction held 13 bases outside the gene matches. The germline CDR1 and CDR2 sequences are SGDLS and YYNGEE. The CDR3 spans 17 residues. The CDR3 bases are TGTGCCAGCAGCGAGGGGACAGTTATTCAGGGGAACTATGGCTACACCTTC. As protein: CASSEGTVIQGNYGYTF.

This clone was seen a handful of times. This chain uses TRBV21-1 with TRBJ2-7; the table's D gene call, TRBD1, was not cross checked with the DNA. TRBV21-1 is a pseudogene. The CDR3 totals 13 residues. The CDR3 DNA is TGTGCCAGCAGGGGGGACAGGGCCCACGAGCAGTACGTC. Encoded protein: CASRGDRAHEQYV.

CDR3 nucleotide sequence: TGTGCCAGCAGCCGCCTCCTAGCGGGGGGGCGCAATGAGCAGTTCTTC. Translating it yields CASSRLLAGGRNEQFF. The chain links TRBV7-9 to TRBJ2-1, with TRBD2 identical over 12 bases. Germline assignment: CDR1 SEHNR and CDR2 FQNEAQ (reference sequence). J gave up 6 bases and V 5 bases, and 8 bases lay outside the gene matches. The length of the CDR3 is 16 residues.

J is TRBJ1-5 and V is TRBV10-2; 8 bases are shared with TRBD1. This CDR3 comprises 13 residues. The germline V gene encodes CDR1 WSHSY and CDR2 SAAADI. V lost 7 bases, J lost 5 bases, and 4 bases stayed unmatched. The CDR3 DNA reads as TGCGCCAGCAAGGGACAGGAGGATCAGCCCCAGCATTTT. Encoded protein: CASKGQEDQPQHF.

The rearrangement joins TRBV2 to TRBJ1-1; D gene unclear. The CDR3 totals 11 residues. Per germline, CDR1 SNHLY and CDR2 FYNNEI. The V end was cut by 7 bases, the J end by 0 bases, with 3 bases between. CDR3 loop: CASNLNTEAFF. The CDR3 coding sequence is TGTGCCAGCAACTTGAACACTGAAGCTTTCTTT. Using reference TRBV2 and TRBJ1-1 for the parts outside the CDR3, the full variable domain is EPEVTQTPSHQVTQMGQEVILRCVPISNHLYFYWYRQILGQKVEFLVSFYNNEISEKSEIFDDQFSVERPDGSNFTLKIRSTKLEDSAMYFCASNLNTEAFFGQGTRLTVV.

This chain links TRBV14 with TRBJ2-5; D may be TRBD1 (6 bases). The CDR3 spans 13 residues. V lost 6 bases to trimming and J lost 2 bases, with 10 bases between them. The germline gives CDR1 SGHDN, CDR2 FVKESK. CDR3 in amino acids: CASRGQLQETQYF. CDR3 DNA: TGTGCCAGCAGGGGACAATTACAAGAGACCCAGTACTTC.

The CDR3 DNA sequence: TGTGCCAGCAGTCTCACCGAGCGGGGGGGGAAATTCTTC. Its protein is CASSLTERGGKFF. The chain couples TRBV12-3 or TRBV12-4 to TRBJ2-1, with 10 bases lining up with TRBD2. The CDR3 contains 13 residues. The J segment lost 16 bases and the V segment lost 5 bases, leaving 11 bases of the junction unmatched.

V gene TRBV6-5 combines with J gene TRBJ1-4; weak D call: TRBD1 (6 bases). This CDR3 has 15 residues. The germline CDR1 and CDR2 sequences are MNHEY and SVGAGI. The germline V and J ends were trimmed by 7 bases and 6 bases, with 18 bases remaining between them. CDR3 sequence reads: CASIRGGGLDEKLFF. In DNA form, the CDR3 reads TGTGCCAGCATTAGGGGGGGAGGGTTGGATGAAAAACTGTTTTTT.